Presented here are 13 T cell receptor beta chains from one specimen sequenced in a study of cytomegalovirus exposure and HLA in healthy donors. Both 60 Vbeta primers and 13 Jbeta primers went into the PCR. Some clones are missing from TCRdb's copy, which holds only in-frame ones; the method was immunoSEQ multiplex PCR. The data contain about 180,000 clones, around 80% of them singletons. The specimen sequenced was PBMCs. These receptor sequences come from a man aged 18 to 30 in good health and CMV-seronegative.

This clone was seen once. The rearrangement uses TRBV7-2 and TRBJ2-4; 7 bases line up with TRBD2. This CDR3 region has 14 residues. After removal of 3 bases from V and 5 bases from J, the junction contained 4 bases not matched to a gene. Germline values: CDR1 SGHTA, CDR2 FQGNSA. The CDR3 DNA reads as TGTGCCAGCAGCTTTGGGGGGGTCCAAAACATTCAGTACTTC. Protein sequence: CASSFGGVQNIQYF.

This clone showed up just a few times. The chain combines TRBV11-3 with TRBJ2-5, with D tentatively TRBD2 (6 bases). Per the germline V gene, CDR1 is SGHNT and CDR2 is YENEEA. This CDR3 is 14 amino acids long. V gave up 5 bases and J gave up 7 bases, with 17 bases separating them. This chain's CDR3 is CASSKTGVKGTQYF. In nucleotides, the CDR3 is TGTGCCAGCAGCAAAACGGGGGTAAAGGGGACCCAGTACTTC. Based on the CDR3 plus reference TRBV11-3 and TRBJ2-5, the full variable domain is EAGVVQSPRYKIIEKKQPVAFWCNPISGHNTLYWYLQNLGQGPELLIRYENEEAVDDSQLPKDRFSAERLKGVDSTLKIQPAELGDSAVYLCASSKTGVKGTQYFGPGTRLLVL.

The chain carries TRBV5-1 and TRBJ2-5; 10 bases are shared with TRBD2. Germline values: CDR1 SGHRS, CDR2 YFSETQ. The CDR3 sequence is 16 residues long. Unmatched junction bases numbered 10, after V lost 4 bases and J lost 4 bases. The CDR3 coding sequence is TGCGCCAGCAGCGTTGGGGTAGCGGGGGGCGCAGAGACCCAGTACTTC. It yields the protein CASSVGVAGGAETQYF.

The V and J genes are TRBV5-6 and TRBJ2-7; tentatively, D is TRBD1 (5 bases). V lost 4 bases to trimming and J lost 4 bases, with 18 bases between them. Germline V gene sequence: CDR1 SGHDT, CDR2 YYEEEE. CDR3 size: 15 residues. The CDR3 sequence: CASSPEGQDRYEQYF. Here the CDR3 DNA reads TGTGCCAGCAGCCCCGAAGGACAAGACCGTTACGAGCAGTACTTC.

The chain employs TRBV30 and TRBJ1-1; TRBD1 matches at 7 bases. Trimming at V came to 0 bases and at J to 4 bases, leaving 5 bases not matched to a gene. CDR3 length: 14 residues. Germline V gene data show CDR1 as GTSNPN and CDR2 as SVGIG (reference sequence). In DNA, the CDR3 is TGTGCCTGGAGTGTACCCAGGGGGGTCACTGAAGCTTTCTTT. Residues: CAWSVPRGVTEAFF. The whole variable domain, filled in from reference TRBV30 and TRBJ1-1, reads SQTIHQWPATLVQPVGSPLSLECTVEGTSNPNLYWYRQAAGRGLQLLFYSVGIGQISSEVPQNLSASRPQDRQFILSSKKLLLSDSGFYLCAWSVPRGVTEAFFGQGTRLTVV.

This chain links TRBV7-2 with TRBJ2-2; D is perhaps TRBD2 (5 bases). The CDR3 is made up of 14 amino acids. V lost 3 bases and J lost 7, with 12 bases in between. Looked up from germline, CDR1 is SGHTA and CDR2 is FQGNSA. DNA for the CDR3: TGTGCCAGCAGCTTTTCGCCGGGGAACGGGGAGCTGTTTTTT. It translates to CASSFSPGNGELFF.

The V gene is TRBV6-5, the J gene TRBJ1-1; no reliable D call. Looked up from germline, CDR1 is MNHEY and CDR2 is SVGAGI. V shed 6 bases and J shed 0 bases, with 11 bases lying between them. The CDR3 spans 14 residues. In DNA, the CDR3 is TGTGCCAGCAGATCGGTACAGATGAACACTGAAGCTTTCTTT. Encoded protein: CASRSVQMNTEAFF.

This clone came up a few times. The chain carries TRBV2 and TRBJ2-5; perhaps TRBD2 as D (5 bases). The V end was cut by 3 bases, the J end by 1 base, with 9 bases between. Germline V gene sequence: CDR1 SNHLY, CDR2 FYNNEI. The CDR3 has 14 residues. CDR3 bases: TGTGCCAGCAGTGAGTCGGGGTTCCAAGAGACCCAGTACTTC. Its translation is CASSESGFQETQYF.

The J gene is TRBJ2-2, the V gene TRBV4-3; 10 positions match TRBD2. Germline values: CDR1 LGHNA, CDR2 YSLEER. The CDR3 contains 16 residues. The ends lost 1 base at V and 4 bases at J; junction bases unmatched: 3. The CDR3 sequence: CASSQAGTSVTGELFF. In DNA, the CDR3 is TGCGCCAGCAGCCAAGCCGGGACTAGCGTCACCGGGGAGCTGTTTTTT.

This chain links TRBV5-8 with TRBJ2-7, with a weak D call TRBD1 (5 bases). Germline V gene data show CDR1 as SGHTS and CDR2 as YDEGEE. The CDR3 covers 12 residues. V lost 1 base to trimming and J lost 6 bases, with 8 bases between them. DNA for the CDR3: TGTGCCAGCAGCTTGCAGGGCAGCGAGCAGTACTTC. Amino acids: CASSLQGSEQYF.

About this clone: The sample contains more than one DNA sequence encoding this CDR3. The CDR3: CASSIGRSGEKLFF. In DNA, the CDR3 is TGTGCCAGTAGTATCGGGAGAAGCGGTGAAAAACTGTTTTTT. The gene calls are TRBV19 and TRBJ1-4; no definite D call. This CDR3 spans 14 amino acids. Trimming shortened V by 3 bases and J by 7 bases, and 12 bases separated the two germline ends. Germline CDR1 LNHDA, CDR2 SQIVND (reference sequence). Full variable domain (outside the CDR3, taken from reference TRBV19 and TRBJ1-4): DGGITQSPKYLFRKEGQNVTLSCEQNLNHDAMYWYRQDPGQGLRLIYYSQIVNDFQKGDIAEGYSVSREKKESFPLTVTSAQKNPTAFYLCASSIGRSGEKLFFGSGTQLSVL.

The chain has TRBV5-4 and TRBJ2-7; D unclear. Germline CDR1 reads SGHNT; CDR2 reads YYREEE (reference sequence). The CDR3 contains 13 residues. Trimming stripped 3 bases from V and 0 bases from J, with 7 bases between. CDR3 bases: TGTGCCAGCAGCTATCTGAGCTCCTACGAGCAGTACTTC. Translated: CASSYLSSYEQYF.

J is TRBJ1-3 and V is TRBV2; 8 bases agree with TRBD1. After removal of 6 bases from V and 4 bases from J, the junction contained 5 bases not matched to a gene. The V gene's germline CDR1 is SNHLY and CDR2 FYNNEI. The CDR3 runs to 14 residues. For the CDR3, the DNA is TGTGCCAGCAGCCGACAGGGGACCGGAAACACCATATATTTT. Its protein product is CASSRQGTGNTIYF.